A selection of T cell receptor beta chains follows, all from one sample in a study of blood T cell repertoires in COVID-19. The repertoire was sequenced with immunoSEQ multiplex PCR; TCRdb's copy has only in-frame clones and lacks some. Altogether about 170,000 clones are present, roughly 86% being singletons, with the ten largest covering under 3.5%. Material: peripheral blood. The receptors stem from a woman of 80 years or more with COVID-19, enrolled during active disease. Each CDR3 is given with its conserved first and last residue. The D gene is left open where the match is weak. Not all rows give a size; the values are once, few, many and, for expanded clones, a class.

V: TRBV27; D: TRBD2; size: few; J: TRBJ2-2; DNA: TGTGCCAGCAGTTTATACGCTAGCGGGAGGGGAAGCGGCGGGGAGCTGTTTTTT; CDR3: CASSLYASGRGSGGELFF
V: TRBV5-6; D: NA; size: NA; J: TRBJ1-6; DNA: TGTGCCAGCAGCTTGAGGGGCCCAGGGTCACCCCTCCACTTT; CDR3: CASSLRGPGSPLHF
V: TRBV5-1; D: TRBD2; size: NA; J: TRBJ2-1; DNA: TGCGCCAGCTACCGGGACAGGGGACTAGCGGGGTACAATGAGCAGTTCTTC; CDR3: CASYRDRGLAGYNEQFF
V: TRBV12-3/TRBV12-4; D: NA; size: NA; J: TRBJ1-1; DNA: TGTGCCAGCGGATCCAGGTTGAACACTGAAGCTTTCTTT; CDR3: CASGSRLNTEAFF
V: TRBV18; D: TRBD1; size: once; J: TRBJ2-1; DNA: TGTGCCAGCTCAACAAGGACAGGGAGCTCCTACAATGAGCAGTTCTTC; CDR3: CASSTRTGSSYNEQFF
V: TRBV7-8; D: NA; size: NA; J: TRBJ1-5; DNA: TGTGCCAGCAGTATCCTAGGGGGTGCCAATCAGCCCCAGCATTTT; CDR3: CASSILGGANQPQHF
V: TRBV27; D: TRBD1; size: few; J: TRBJ2-7; DNA: TGTGCCAGCACCATGGTTGGGGACAGGGGCTACGAGCAGTACTTC; CDR3: CASTMVGDRGYEQYF
V: TRBV5-3; D: NA; size: NA; J: TRBJ2-7; DNA: TGTGCCAGAAGCTTGGCCGGTGGGAGCTCCTACGAGCAGTACTTC; CDR3: CARSLAGGSSYEQYF
V: TRBV5-4; D: TRBD1; size: NA; J: TRBJ1-5; DNA: TGTGCCAGCAGCTTGGGGGGACAGGTTAATCAGCCCCAGCATTTT; CDR3: CASSLGGQVNQPQHF
V: TRBV12-3/TRBV12-4; D: NA; size: NA; J: TRBJ2-1; DNA: TGTGCCAGCAGTTTTTCAGGATACGATGAGCAGTTCTTC; CDR3: CASSFSGYDEQFF
V: TRBV10-3; D: NA; size: NA; J: TRBJ2-1; DNA: TGTGCCATCAGTGAGTCTTGGGGCTGGCAGCCTCACTCCTACAATGAGCAGTTCTTC; CDR3: CAISESWGWQPHSYNEQFF
V: TRBV28; D: NA; size: once; J: TRBJ2-5; DNA: TGTGCCAGCAGTTTGGACCGAGGGCAGACCCAGTACTTC; CDR3: CASSLDRGQTQYF
V: TRBV2; D: TRBD1; size: NA; J: TRBJ1-6; DNA: TGTGCCAGCAGTGGGCAGGGGGCTCGGAATTCACCCCTCCACTTT; CDR3: CASSGQGARNSPLHF
V: TRBV5-4; D: TRBD2; size: NA; J: TRBJ2-5; DNA: TGTGCCAGCAGCTTGTCTGGAGCGGGAGGATGGGAGACCCAGTACTTC; CDR3: CASSLSGAGGWETQYF
V: TRBV6-6; D: NA; size: NA; J: TRBJ1-4; DNA: TGTGCCAGCAGTTACTCTCCCGGCAGGGTCGAAAAACTGTTTTTT; CDR3: CASSYSPGRVEKLFF
V: TRBV19; D: NA; size: few; J: TRBJ2-3; DNA: TGTGCCAGTAGTATTCGCCCGGGGTGGGCAACAGATACGCAGTATTTT; CDR3: CASSIRPGWATDTQYF
V: TRBV7-3; D: TRBD1; size: NA; J: TRBJ2-2; DNA: TGTGCCAGCTCGCCACCGGGACAGGGGTATCCCGGGGAGCTGTTTTTT; CDR3: CASSPPGQGYPGELFF
V: TRBV6-2/TRBV6-3; D: TRBD1; size: NA; J: TRBJ1-5; DNA: TGTGCCAGCAGTTCCGGACAGGGGGGCCAGCCCCAGCATTTT; CDR3: CASSSGQGGQPQHF
V: TRBV7-9; D: TRBD1; size: NA; J: TRBJ1-1; DNA: TGTGCCAGCAGCTTAGTTGACAGGGGGAACACTGAAGCTTTCTTT; CDR3: CASSLVDRGNTEAFF
V: TRBV15; D: TRBD1; size: NA; J: TRBJ1-3; DNA: TGTGCCACCAGCAGAGCGGGACAGGGAAACACCATATATTTT; CDR3: CATSRAGQGNTIYF
V: TRBV29-1; D: NA; size: NA; J: TRBJ1-2; DNA: TGCAGCGTTGAAGATCTCAGTACCTACTATGGCTACACCTTC; CDR3: CSVEDLSTYYGYTF
V: TRBV18; D: TRBD1; size: NA; J: TRBJ1-2; DNA: TGTGCCAGCTCACCAAAACAGGGGGCTCGTAACTATGGCTACACCTTC; CDR3: CASSPKQGARNYGYTF
V: TRBV5-8; D: NA; size: NA; J: TRBJ2-7; DNA: TGTGCCAGCAGCTTGGTGATCGGCTACGAGCAGTACTTC; CDR3: CASSLVIGYEQYF
V: TRBV6-5; D: TRBD1; size: NA; J: TRBJ1-2; DNA: TGTGCCAGCAGTTATGACAGGGCGCCGTATGGCTACACCTTC; CDR3: CASSYDRAPYGYTF
V: TRBV10-3; D: NA; size: once; J: TRBJ1-3; DNA: TGTGCCATCACTTTGACAAGCTCTGGAAACACCATATATTTT; CDR3: CAITLTSSGNTIYF
V: TRBV27; D: TRBD1; size: NA; J: TRBJ1-2; DNA: TGTGCCAGCAGTCTTCGACAGGGGGCGCGTGGCTACACCTTC; CDR3: CASSLRQGARGYTF
V: TRBV7-3; D: NA; size: NA; J: TRBJ2-3; DNA: TGTGCCAGCAGCCGTGGGCGCACAGATACGCAGTATTTT; CDR3: CASSRGRTDTQYF
V: TRBV28; D: NA; size: NA; J: TRBJ1-5; DNA: TGTGCCAGCGGGGCCTTTCGGAATCAGCCCCAGCATTTT; CDR3: CASGAFRNQPQHF
V: TRBV30; D: TRBD2; size: NA; J: TRBJ2-2; DNA: TGTGCCTGGAGGGGGGCGGGGGGACGAACCGGGGAGCTGTTTTTT; CDR3: CAWRGAGGRTGELFF
V: TRBV28; D: NA; size: NA; J: TRBJ2-2; DNA: TGTGCCAGCAGATTTTCAGGGTTTACCGGGGAGCTGTTTTTT; CDR3: CASRFSGFTGELFF
V: TRBV9; D: TRBD2; size: NA; J: TRBJ2-3; DNA: TGTGCCAGCAGCGCCTCTCAGCGGGGATACACAGATACGCAGTATTTT; CDR3: CASSASQRGYTDTQYF
V: TRBV10-2; D: NA; size: NA; J: TRBJ2-5; DNA: TGCGCCAGCAGTGATTTACTACGGTACCAAGAGACCCAGTACTTC; CDR3: CASSDLLRYQETQYF
V: TRBV28; D: TRBD2; size: NA; J: TRBJ2-5; DNA: TGTGCCAGCAGTTTGATCGGACTAGCGGATCAAGAGACCCAGTACTTC; CDR3: CASSLIGLADQETQYF
V: TRBV11-3; D: TRBD2; size: once; J: TRBJ2-3; DNA: TGTGCCAGCAGCTTAGGTGCGGGAGGGTCCACAGATACGCAGTATTTT; CDR3: CASSLGAGGSTDTQYF
V: TRBV28; D: NA; size: few; J: TRBJ1-2; DNA: TGTGCCAGCAAGACCCAGGGGGGCTACACCTTC; CDR3: CASKTQGGYTF
V: TRBV3-1/TRBV3-2; D: NA; size: NA; J: TRBJ2-3; DNA: TGTGCCAGCACAGGCACAGATACGCAGTATTTT; CDR3: CASTGTDTQYF
V: TRBV12-3/TRBV12-4; D: NA; size: NA; J: TRBJ2-5; DNA: TGTGCCAGCAGTAGGGGGACCCAAGAGACCCAGTACTTC; CDR3: CASSRGTQETQYF
V: TRBV29-1; D: NA; size: NA; J: TRBJ1-2; DNA: TGCAGCTCTCGGGAGGGACCTGGCTACACCTTC; CDR3: CSSREGPGYTF